This T cell receptor (beta chain) is drawn from a study of radiation and T cells in renal cell carcinoma. Broader study findings: Baseline intratumoral clonotype presence is unknown without pretreatment biopsies. From baseline, blood top tumor clonotypes peaked at 2 weeks post-radiation.

The germline CDR1 and CDR2 sequences are SGHRS and YFSETQ. CDR3 length equals 13 residues. V lost 3 bases, J lost 6 bases, and 12 bases lay in between. Time point specified: blood 4 weeks post-SBRT, at nephrectomy. The treatment was: 15 Gy SBRT to primary tumor, nephrectomy 4 weeks later. Nephrectomy followed 15 Gy stereotactic body radiation by 4 weeks. Radiation-treated patients gave blood at baseline, week 2 and week 4. The data were produced by immunoSEQ multiplex PCR, yet TCRdb's version contains in-frame clones alone and is incomplete. The sample yields under 100,000 clones, over 80% seen once. Worth noting for this clone: Its target is not known.

The receptor comes from a man over 45 with renal cell carcinoma. This rearrangement joins TRBV5-1 to TRBJ1-1, with a weak D call TRBD1 (6 bases). Sequencing used blood, obtained from a patient whose treatment included radiotherapy and nephrectomy. The CDR3 sequence is CASSSRGWAEAFF. CDR3 DNA sequence: TGCGCCAGCAGCTCCAGGGGATGGGCTGAAGCTTTCTTT. Using reference TRBV5-1 and TRBJ1-1 for the parts outside the CDR3, the full variable domain is KAGVTQTPRYLIKTRGQQVTLSCSPISGHRSVSWYQQTPGQGLQFLFEYFSETQRNKGNFPGRFSGRQFSNSRSEMNVSTLELGDSALYLCASSSRGWAEAFFGQGTRLTVV.